These 30 T cell receptor beta chains came from one sample sequenced in a study of tumor-infiltrating lymphocytes in primary liver carcinoma. Unsorted bulk tissue, about 17-33 mg of it, served as the source for co-extraction of RNA and DNA. Reverse transcription of roughly 470 ng total RNA with a constant-region primer produced TCR beta cDNA. TCR beta libraries came from three nested multiplex PCR rounds using slightly modified ARM-PCR. For around 9 cycles apiece, the opening two PCR rounds ran with TRBV1-TRBV30 forward primers and a C-beta reverse primer. TCRdb independently ran MiXCR on the multiplex PCR reads; one entry per CDR3 protein. Among roughly 120,000 distinct CDR3 sequences listed, roughly three fifths were seen once. The sequenced sample consisted of liver tumor tissue from sampling region 1. Subset of the sample: tumor region T1, superior pole. These receptors were collected from a woman in her fifties or sixties with primary liver carcinoma and hepatitis B virus infection.

This clonotype was counted ten times or more. The chain employs TRBV29-1 and TRBJ1-1; the D gene is possibly TRBD1 (5 bases). The CDR3 covers 13 residues. V dropped 0 bases and J dropped 5 bases, with 10 bases sitting between them. From germline, CDR1 is SQVTM and CDR2 ANQGSEA. This chain's CDR3 is CSVEERRGTEAFF. The CDR3 coding sequence is TGCAGCGTTGAAGAGAGGAGGGGAACTGAAGCTTTCTTT.

This clonotype has a handful of counts. This sequence joins TRBV5-6 and TRBJ1-5; no clear D. Germline V gene sequence: CDR1 SGHDT, CDR2 YYEEEE. The CDR3 consists of 14 residues. V was shortened by 0 bases and J by 4 bases, with 8 bases between the two germline ends. The CDR3 DNA sequence: TGTGCCAGCAGCTTGGGGTCGGCTAATCAGCCCCAGCATTTT. It translates to CASSLGSANQPQHF.

The rearrangement links TRBV11-2 to TRBJ1-1; D call uncertain. This CDR3 region has 14 residues. The V gene's germline CDR1 is SGHAT and CDR2 FQNNGV. The CDR3 region is CVNSLVRENTEAFF. DNA for the CDR3: TGTGTCAACAGCTTAGTGCGGGAGAACACTGAAGCTTTCTTT.

This chain links TRBV11-3 with TRBJ2-1, with TRBD2 matching 10 bases. The CDR3 sequence is 23 residues long. Trimming at V came to 1 base and at J to 14 bases, leaving 35 bases not matched to a gene. CDR1 is SGHNT, CDR2 YENEEA, per germline. The CDR3 DNA reads as TGTGCCAGCAGCTTAGTCCCCAAGCTTGCGGCTAGCGGGAGTTTGAGCTCCTACAATGGGAAGTTCTTC. This gives the protein CASSLVPKLAASGSLSSYNGKFF.

With regard to this clonotype: The junction differs from germline at one of its ends, possibly a read error. The V gene is TRBV6-5, the J gene TRBJ2-7; TRBD2 might be the D (5 bases). This CDR3 spans 12 amino acids. Germline V gene sequence: CDR1 MNHEY, CDR2 SVGAGI. CDR3 sequence (DNA): TGTGCCAGCGGCCGCCAAGGTAGGGAGCAGTATTTC. Its protein product is CASGRQGREQYF.

Notes on this clonotype: The junction and the germline gene differ at one end; a read error may be behind it. J is TRBJ2-3 and V is TRBV11-3; D may be TRBD2 (6 bases). The germline CDR1 and CDR2 sequences are SGHNT and YENEEA. The CDR3 contains 15 residues. The CDR3 protein is CTSSFGRGCTDTQYF. CDR3 sequence (DNA): TGTACCAGCAGCTTCGGGAGAGGGTGCACAGATACGCAGTATTTT.

The chain recombines TRBV28 with TRBJ2-7; either TRBD1 or TRBD2 may fit D (5 bases each). V dropped 6 bases and J dropped 5 bases, with 20 bases sitting between them. This CDR3 is built from 15 residues. The germline gives CDR1 MDHEN, CDR2 SYDVKM. For the CDR3, the DNA is TGTGCCAGCAGCCCCGCCGGGGACCGTATGGACGAGCAGTACTTC. Protein sequence: CASSPAGDRMDEQYF.

A note on this clonotype: A much larger clonotype is one base distant, so this may be a read error. The CDR3 sequence: CASSLRWGNQPQHF. The CDR3 nucleotides read TGTGCCAGCAGTTTAAGGTGGGGGAATCAGCCCCAGCATTTT. This chain links TRBV28 with TRBJ1-5; D is perhaps TRBD1 (5 bases). Trimming removed 2 bases from V and 4 bases from J, with 9 bases in between. The germline CDR1 and CDR2 sequences are MDHEN and SYDVKM. This CDR3 comprises 14 residues. Full variable domain (remainder filled in from reference TRBV28 and TRBJ1-5): DVKVTQSSRYLVKRTGEKVFLECVQDMDHENMFWYRQDPGLGLRLIYFSYDVKMKEKGDIPEGYSVSREKKERFSLILESASTNQTSMYLCASSLRWGNQPQHFGDGTRLSIL.

The chain carries TRBV4-2 and TRBJ2-7; the D gene is possibly TRBD2 (5 bases). CDR3 length equals 17 residues. The V end lost 1 base, the J end lost 2 bases, and 18 bases lay between the germline ends. Germline V CDR1 and CDR2: LGHNA, YNFKEQ. The CDR3 sequence: CASSQGDGLARTYEQYF. As DNA, the CDR3 is TGTGCCAGCAGCCAAGGGGATGGACTGGCGCGTACCTACGAGCAGTACTTC.

This rearrangement joins TRBV5-1 to TRBJ2-2; D unresolved. CDR3 length: 17 residues. V dropped 0 bases and J dropped 10 bases, with 22 bases sitting between them. CDR1 and CDR2 (germline): SGHRS, YFSETQ. The CDR3 DNA is TGCGCCAGCAGCTTGGCCCTCGGCCCTTGGGAAGGCGAGGAGCTGTTTTTT. Translation: CASSLALGPWEGEELFF.

This clonotype showed up just a few times. This clone may be a read error of a much larger clone one base away. This chain connects TRBV11-2 to TRBJ2-1, with D perhaps TRBD2 (7 bases). The CDR3 runs 14 residues. CDR1 is SGHAT, CDR2 FQNNGV, per germline. CDR3: CTSSMGGADNEQFF. For the CDR3, the DNA is TGTACCAGCAGCATGGGGGGGGCAGACAATGAGCAGTTCTTC. The full variable domain, rest sourced from reference TRBV11-2 and TRBJ2-1, is EAGVAQSPRYKIIEKRQSVAFWCNPISGHATLYWYQQILGQGPKLLIQFQNNGVVDDSQLPKDRFSAERLKGVDSTLKIQPAKLEDSAVYLCTSSMGGADNEQFFGPGTRLTVL.

Concerning this clonotype itself: Relative to the germline gene, one junction end is altered; a read error may explain this. The gene calls are TRBV6-5 and TRBJ2-5; 7 bases are a match to TRBD1. The CDR3 contains 15 residues. Looked up from germline, CDR1 is MNHEY and CDR2 is SVGAGI. The CDR3 bases are TGTGCCAGCAGTTTCCGGGACAGATCACAAGAGACCCGGTACTTC. Residues: CASSFRDRSQETRYF.

Ten or more counts support this clonotype. This clone may be a read error of a much larger clone one base away. V usage is TRBV11-2 and J usage is TRBJ1-1, with TRBD1 as a possible D gene (6 bases). From germline, CDR1 is SGHAT and CDR2 FQNNGV. The CDR3 spans 13 residues. CDR3 sequence reads: CASSTQGNTETFF. The CDR3 coding sequence is TGTGCCAGCAGCACCCAGGGGAACACTGAAACTTTCTTT.

On this clonotype itself: The junction does not match germline at one end; this may be a read error. V usage is TRBV29-1 and J usage is TRBJ2-1; D tentatively fits TRBD1 or TRBD2 (5 bases each). Germline CDR1 reads SQVTM; CDR2 reads ANQGSEA. This CDR3 spans 14 amino acids. DNA of the CDR3: TGTAGCGTTGAAACCTCGTGGGGGATCGGTGAGCAGTTCTTC. It is translated as CSVETSWGIGEQFF.

Regarding this clonotype: A read error is possible here, since a much larger clone lies one base away. The J gene is TRBJ1-1, the V gene TRBV12-3 or TRBV12-4, with D maybe TRBD1 (5 bases). The CDR3 spans 15 residues. For the CDR3, the DNA is TGTGACAGCAAACCCGAGGGGAGTTTAAACACTGAAGCTTTCTTT. It yields the protein CDSKPEGSLNTEAFF.

With respect to this clonotype: The junction differs from germline at one of its ends, possibly a read error. The V and J genes are TRBV11-2 and TRBJ1-2; D gene ambiguous. CDR3 length: 13 residues. Germline assignment: CDR1 SGHAT and CDR2 FQNNGV. In nucleotides, the CDR3 is TGTGCCAGCAGCTTAGGGGCCGGTTTTGGCTATATATTC. Its translation: CASSLGAGFGYIF.

Regarding this clonotype: One end of the junction does not line up with germline, which may come from a read error. This chain joins TRBV10-3 and TRBJ1-2; maybe TRBD1 (6 bases). The CDR3 length is 15 residues. In germline, CDR1 is ENHRY, CDR2 SYGVKD. In DNA form, the CDR3 reads TGTGCCATCAGCAGAGACAGGACCCCCAAGTATGGTTACACCTTC. It codes for CAISRDRTPKYGYTF.

Comment on this clonotype: An end of the junction differs from the germline gene, which may be a read error. V and J are TRBV11-3 and TRBJ2-5; 10 nucleotides match TRBD2. Germline CDR1 reads SGHNT; CDR2 reads YENEEA. This CDR3 comprises 15 residues. CDR3 sequence reads: CASSFGGLAQETQYF. CDR3 sequence (DNA): TGTGCTAGCAGCTTCGGGGGACTAGCGCAAGAGACCCAGTACTTC.

To note about this clonotype: A junction end diverges from the germline sequence, so it may reflect a read error. The gene calls are TRBV4-1 and TRBJ2-7, with D possibly called TRBD1 or TRBD2 (5 bases each). The CDR3 covers 17 residues. The germline V gene has CDR1 MGHRA and CDR2 YSYEKL. The CDR3 loop reads CASSQDRGRVGTYKQYF. The CDR3 region has the DNA TGCGCCAGCAGCCAAGACCGCGGCAGAGTTGGGACCTACAAGCAGTATTTC.

As regards this clonotype: This sequence may be a read error, since a much larger clone differs from it by one base. V gene TRBV12-3 or TRBV12-4 combines with J gene TRBJ2-2; D might be TRBD1 (6 bases). This CDR3 has 15 residues. The CDR3: CASSWQGKNIGELFF. The CDR3 DNA reads TGTGCCAGCAGTTGGCAGGGGAAGAACATCGGGGAGCTGTTTTTT.

To note about this clonotype: A much larger clone lies a single base off, so this may be a read error. This chain uses TRBV4-1 with TRBJ2-7; D remains ambiguous. The V gene lost 4 bases and the J gene lost 0 bases, with 10 bases spanning the gap. This CDR3 is built from 14 residues. CDR1 is MGHRA and CDR2 is YSYEKL in the germline V gene. CDR3 residues: CASSPRNGSYEQYF. Here the CDR3 DNA reads TGCGCCAGCAGCCCCCGGAACGGCTCCTACGAGCAGTACTTC.

This clonotype was counted between two and nine times. Germline and junction disagree at one end, which may indicate a read error. The gene calls are TRBV11-1 and TRBJ2-7, with no clear D. The CDR3 is 13 residues long. Germline CDR1 is SGHAT and CDR2 is FQDESV (reference sequence). In DNA form, the CDR3 reads TGTGCTAGCAGCCCAAGGACGAACTACGAGCAGTACTTC. Amino acids: CASSPRTNYEQYF. The full variable domain, rest sourced from reference TRBV11-1 and TRBJ2-7, is EAEVAQSPRYKITEKSQAVAFWCDPISGHATLYWYRQILGQGPELLVQFQDESVVDDSQLPKDRFSAERLKGVDSTLKIQPAELGDSAMYLCASSPRTNYEQYFGPGTRLTVT.

The rearrangement uses TRBV11-2 and TRBJ1-1; 7 bases are a match to TRBD1. Trimming at V came to 4 bases and at J to 5 bases, leaving 13 bases not matched to a gene. Germline CDR1 and CDR2: SGHAT and FQNNGV. CDR3 length equals 16 residues. CDR3 DNA: TGTGCCAGCAGCTCCCTCGGGAGGGGGCCCAATACTGAAGCTTTCTTT. Translating it yields CASSSLGRGPNTEAFF.

The chain joins TRBV7-3 to TRBJ2-1; 7 positions match TRBD2. J gave up 7 bases and V 4 bases, and 10 bases lay outside the gene matches. There are 15 residues in the CDR3. CDR1 and CDR2 (germline): SGHTA, FQGTGA. CDR3 region: CASSSHAGVSNEQFF. In DNA, the CDR3 is TGTGCCAGCAGCTCCCACGCGGGAGTCTCGAATGAGCAGTTCTTC.

There are many counts of this clonotype. The genes are TRBV6-1 and TRBJ2-2; the D is unclear. Germline CDR1 reads MNHNS; CDR2 reads SASEGT. V lost 7 bases and J 7 bases, leaving 10 bases between the germline ends. The CDR3 is 12 amino acids. CDR3 region: CASKHDGGELFF. CDR3 DNA sequence: TGTGCCAGCAAACACGATGGCGGGGAGCTGTTTTTT.

This clonotype has a count of ten or more. This chain links TRBV28 with TRBJ1-2, with D possibly matching TRBD1 (6 bases). The CDR3 runs 13 residues. Trimming removed 6 bases at V and 2 bases at J, with 10 bases between. Germline CDR1 reads MDHEN; CDR2 reads SYDVKM. The CDR3 loop reads CASSPGQNYGYTF. The CDR3 DNA reads TGTGCCAGCAGCCCGGGACAAAACTATGGCTACACCTTC.

In this sample, this clonotype turned up a few times. The chain recombines TRBV5-6 with TRBJ2-7; D is undetermined. The CDR3 runs 14 residues. The V end was cut by 0 bases, the J end by 0 bases, with 7 bases between. Germline CDR1 is SGHDT and CDR2 is YYEEEE. The CDR3 DNA follows: TGTGCCAGCAGCTTGGACCGAGCCTCCTACGAGCAGTACTTC. Protein sequence: CASSLDRASYEQYF.

Details on this clonotype: A much more abundant neighbour one base away suggests this may be a read error. Because it lacks the conserved phenylalanine or tryptophan at the end, this CDR3 is likely a read error. The J gene is TRBJ1-1, the V gene TRBV29-1; 7 bases line up with TRBD1. CDR3 length: 13 residues. J was trimmed by 2 bases and V by 7 bases; bases with no gene match: 7. CDR1 is SQVTM and CDR2 is ANQGSEA in the germline V gene. CDR3 sequence reads: CSGRRDRNTEAFS. The CDR3 DNA reads as TGCAGCGGTCGCCGGGACAGAAACACTGAAGCTTTCTCT.

At least ten counts were recorded for this clonotype. The V gene is TRBV29-1, the J gene TRBJ1-3; tentative D call: TRBD1 (5 bases). Germline-derived CDR1 and CDR2 are SQVTM and ANQGSEA. Trimming pared 7 bases from V and 0 bases from J, leaving 10 bases between. CDR3 length: 13 amino acids. CDR3 amino acids: CSANTGSGNTIYF. CDR3 bases: TGCAGCGCAAATACAGGCTCTGGAAACACCATATATTTT.

This clonotype was observed once. A clone one base away is much larger, so this may be a read error. Without the conserved terminal phenylalanine or tryptophan, this CDR3 likely stems from a read error. The rearrangement uses TRBV28 and TRBJ2-3; D call uncertain. Germline CDR1 and CDR2: MDHEN and SYDVKM. Trimming left V 5 bases short and J 6 bases short, with 9 bases between. This CDR3 spans 12 amino acids. The chain's CDR3 is CASSGSSDTQYL. The CDR3 DNA reads as TGTGCCAGCAGTGGATCATCTGATACGCAGTATCTT.